These 5 T cell receptor beta chains originate from one sample sequenced in a study of Ad26.COV2.S vaccination and SARS-CoV-2 variants. Measured with immunoSEQ multiplex PCR; TCRdb has only the in-frame clones, and not every one. This sample has roughly 680,000 clones, with roughly 90% found just once. Treatment meaning: around 19 received Ad26.COV2.S at low or high dose, single or two shots; roughly five received placebo; per-sample allocation not given. After the first vaccine or placebo injection, samples were drawn on day 63. The sequences come from peripheral blood, collected in a trial of Ad26.COV2.S vaccine versus placebo. The receptors come from a person aged 18-65 years who received the Ad26.COV2.S COVID-19 vaccine or a placebo.

The chain uses TRBV4-2 and TRBJ2-2; tentative D call: TRBD2 (6 bases). This CDR3 spans 14 amino acids. CDR1 LGHNA and CDR2 YNFKEQ come from the germline V gene. V was cut by 5 bases and J by 5 bases, with 12 bases left in between. CDR3 residues: CASSEGSGTGELFF. The DNA of the CDR3 is TGTGCCAGCAGCGAAGGGAGCGGGACCGGGGAGCTGTTTTTT.

V usage is TRBV6-5 and J usage is TRBJ1-1, with D unresolved. The CDR3 totals 13 residues. The ends were cut back, 6 bases at V and 1 base at J, with 9 bases in the middle. Germline V gene lookup returns CDR1 MNHEY and CDR2 SVGAGI. The DNA of the CDR3 is TGTGCCAGCAGCCTCGATTCGAACACTGAAGCTTTCTTT. It translates to CASSLDSNTEAFF.

Comments on this clone: Other nucleotide sequences in the sample specify the same CDR3. V and J are TRBV6-5 and TRBJ2-3; a weak D match, TRBD2 (6 bases). V was clipped by 2 bases and J by 0 bases, with 9 bases between them. The germline gives CDR1 MNHEY, CDR2 SVGAGI. The length of the CDR3 is 15 residues. CDR3 sequence reads: CASSYGGSSTDTQYF. The CDR3 bases are TGTGCCAGCAGTTACGGGGGGTCAAGCACAGATACGCAGTATTTT.

This rearrangement joins TRBV7-2 to TRBJ1-1, with TRBD1 identical over 9 bases. Looked up from germline, CDR1 is SGHTA and CDR2 is FQGNSA. This CDR3 comprises 15 residues. V lost 5 bases to trimming and J lost 6 bases; unmatched junction nucleotides: 10. The CDR3 protein is CASSPDRDRDAEAFF. The CDR3, as DNA: TGTGCCAGCAGCCCCGACCGGGACAGGGACGCTGAAGCTTTCTTT.

This chain connects TRBV7-8 to TRBJ1-2; unclear D gene. Trimming shortened V by 2 bases and J by 3 bases, and 7 bases separated the two germline ends. The CDR3 spans 13 residues. Germline values: CDR1 SGHVS, CDR2 FQNEAQ. The CDR3 protein is CASSLTRDYGYTF. The CDR3, as DNA: TGTGCCAGCAGCTTAACTAGGGACTATGGCTACACCTTC.